Below, 31 T cell receptor beta chains from the same sample are listed, as sequenced in a study of molecular identifiers for immune sequencing clone quantification. In TCRdb, the PCR reads were re-called with MiXCR into one record per CDR3 protein. The sample has 550,000 to 750,000 distinct CDR3 sequences; 15% to 20% are singletons. Specimen: naive CD8+ T cells from blood, with Jurkat cell RNA spiked in. Subset reported: FACS-sorted CD8+CD4-CCR7+CD45RA+ naive T cells. Receptors were obtained from a human donor in good health. Some libraries in this study had Jurkat cell RNA spiked in.

This clonotype was seen at least ten times. The V and J genes are TRBV4-3 and TRBJ2-5; tentatively, D is TRBD1 (5 bases). The CDR3 consists of 14 residues. The germline V gene encodes CDR1 LGHNA and CDR2 YSLEER. V lost 1 base to trimming and J lost 2 bases, with 8 bases between them. CDR3 nucleotide sequence: TGCGCCAGCAGCCAAGGACCAGGGCAAGAGACCCAGTACTTC. Amino acid sequence: CASSQGPGQETQYF.

A note on this clonotype: This may be a read error: a much more frequent sequence differs by one nucleotide. The J gene is TRBJ2-7, the V gene TRBV12-5, with 7 nucleotides matching TRBD2. The V gene end was trimmed by 3 bases and the J gene end by 2 bases; junction bases not matched to a gene: 4. Germline V gene lookup returns CDR1 LGHNT and CDR2 FRNRAP. The CDR3 covers 14 residues. CDR3 DNA: TGTGCTAGTGGTTTAGCGGGGTTAGCCTACGAGCAGTACTTC. It specifies CASGLAGLAYEQYF. Variable domain in full (rest from reference TRBV12-5 and TRBJ2-7): DARVTQTPRHKVTEMGQEVTMRCQPILGHNTVFWYRQTMMQGLELLAYFRNRAPLDDSGMPKDRFSAEMPDATLATLKIQPSEPRDSAVYFCASGLAGLAYEQYFGPGTRLTVT.

The chain carries TRBV29-1 and TRBJ2-3, with TRBD1 identical over 7 bases. Germline V gene lookup returns CDR1 SQVTM and CDR2 ANQGSEA. This CDR3 contains 13 residues. Germline trimming cut 5 bases from V and 4 bases from J; bases unmatched to any gene: 6. The CDR3 sequence is CSVPDRASDTQYF. CDR3 DNA sequence: TGCAGCGTTCCTGACAGGGCATCAGATACGCAGTATTTT.

This clonotype was seen ten or more times. This chain joins TRBV5-5 and TRBJ2-5, with D uncertain. The CDR3 is 16 amino acids. Germline lookup yields CDR1 SGHKS and CDR2 YYEKEE (reference sequence). V lost 3 bases and J lost 3, with 18 bases in between. CDR3 amino acids: CASSSTSVPNKETQYF. The CDR3 DNA is TGTGCCAGCAGCTCGACTTCGGTGCCAAACAAAGAGACCCAGTACTTC.

The rearrangement joins TRBV28 to TRBJ2-2; D not resolved. The CDR3 runs 14 residues. V lost 6 bases and J 5 bases, leaving 13 bases between the germline ends. Germline V gene data show CDR1 as MDHEN and CDR2 as SYDVKM. The chain's CDR3 is CASSAQLGTGELFF. CDR3 DNA: TGTGCCAGCAGCGCCCAACTGGGTACCGGGGAGCTGTTTTTT.

This clonotype was seen many times. The CDR3: CASSQGEQIYGYTF. In DNA, the CDR3 is TGTGCCAGCAGCCAAGGAGAACAGATTTATGGCTACACCTTC. This chain links TRBV3-1 with TRBJ1-2, with D hard to call. The CDR3 runs 14 residues. Per the germline V gene, CDR1 is LGHDT and CDR2 is YNNKEL (reference sequence). The V end lost 1 base, the J end lost 5 bases, and 11 bases lay between the germline ends.

The CDR3 reads CASSLRIQGPEAFF. DNA for the CDR3: TGTGCCAGCAGCTTAAGAATACAGGGGCCTGAAGCTTTCTTT. The chain employs TRBV7-3 and TRBJ1-1; 7 positions match TRBD1. Germline V gene lookup returns CDR1 SGHTA and CDR2 FQGTGA. Trimming took 1 base from V and 6 from J; bases not matched to a gene: 5. CDR3 length: 14 amino acids.

This clonotype turned up a few times. This chain joins TRBV28 and TRBJ1-5; TRBD1 is a possible D gene (5 bases). In germline, CDR1 is MDHEN, CDR2 SYDVKM. Trimming took 2 bases from V and 6 from J, leaving 14 bases between them. The CDR3 consists of 15 residues. In DNA form, the CDR3 reads TGTGCCAGCAGTTTAGGGCAGGTCGGGGGTCAGCCCCAGCATTTT. Amino acids: CASSLGQVGGQPQHF. Full variable domain (rest looked up from reference TRBV28 and TRBJ1-5): DVKVTQSSRYLVKRTGEKVFLECVQDMDHENMFWYRQDPGLGLRLIYFSYDVKMKEKGDIPEGYSVSREKKERFSLILESASTNQTSMYLCASSLGQVGGQPQHFGDGTRLSIL.

This clonotype was observed a handful of times. J is TRBJ2-5 and V is TRBV20-1, with D perhaps matching TRBD2 (7 bases). The CDR3 has 17 amino acids. Germline lookup yields CDR1 DFQATT and CDR2 SNEGSKA (reference sequence). The ends were cut back, 0 bases at V and 0 bases at J, with 17 bases in the middle. The CDR3 spells CSARDSAGAGYQETQYF. The CDR3 nucleotides are TGCAGTGCTAGAGATTCGGCGGGGGCGGGGTACCAAGAGACCCAGTACTTC.

This clonotype was observed a handful of times. This chain's CDR3 is CASTRGPGADGYTF. Here the CDR3 DNA reads TGTGCCAGCACCAGGGGGCCGGGGGCGGATGGCTACACCTTC. The rearrangement links TRBV13 to TRBJ1-2, with 8 bases aligning to TRBD1. CDR1 and CDR2 (germline): PRHDT, FYEKMQ (reference sequence). The J segment lost 6 bases and the V segment lost 7 bases, leaving 10 bases of the junction unmatched. CDR3 size: 14 residues.

The V and J genes are TRBV7-9 and TRBJ2-7; a weak D match, TRBD2 (5 bases). The CDR3 sequence is 13 residues long. The germline V gene encodes CDR1 SEHNR and CDR2 FQNEAQ (reference sequence). Trimming pared 5 bases from V and 2 bases from J, leaving 10 bases between. DNA for the CDR3: TGTGCCAGCAGCGTAGGAGGTCCCTACGAGCAGTACTTC. Protein product: CASSVGGPYEQYF.

This clonotype was picked up many times. The V call is TRBV4-3, the J call TRBJ2-1; D gene unclear. The CDR3 spans 15 residues. V was clipped by 1 base and J by 2 bases, with 9 bases between them. Germline-derived CDR1 and CDR2 are LGHNA and YSLEER. The CDR3 protein is CASSQAFMTYNEQFF. For the CDR3, the DNA is TGCGCCAGCAGCCAAGCCTTTATGACCTACAATGAGCAGTTCTTC.

This clonotype was recorded many times. The chain carries TRBV6-6 and TRBJ1-2; D remains ambiguous. Germline CDR1 MNHNY, CDR2 SVGAGI (reference sequence). The length of the CDR3 is 15 residues. Trimming shortened V by 0 bases and J by 8 bases, and 16 bases separated the two germline ends. In nucleotides, the CDR3 is TGTGCCAGCAGTTACTCGTCTCCAGTGGGCTTAGGCTACACCTTC. It yields the protein CASSYSSPVGLGYTF.

This clonotype was observed many times. The V call is TRBV4-3, the J call TRBJ1-4; D is unclear. This CDR3 has 15 amino acids. V was shortened by 0 bases and J by 8 bases, with 13 bases between the two germline ends. Looked up from germline, CDR1 is LGHNA and CDR2 is YSLEER. The CDR3 spells CASSQERFGSEKLFF. The CDR3 DNA follows: TGCGCCAGCAGCCAAGAGAGATTCGGGTCCGAAAAACTGTTTTTT.

Ten or more counts support this clonotype. This rearrangement joins TRBV20-1 to TRBJ2-7; D not certain. Between the trimmed V and J ends, which lost 0 bases and 3 bases, there was a span of 12 bases. From germline, CDR1 is DFQATT and CDR2 SNEGSKA (reference sequence). The CDR3 is 14 residues long. Here the CDR3 reads CSARDYAEIYEQYF. The DNA of the CDR3 is TGCAGTGCTAGAGACTACGCGGAAATCTACGAGCAGTACTTC.

For this clonotype: Sequence at one end of the junction differs from germline and may be a read error. The chain joins TRBV4-3 to TRBJ1-5; no clear D gene. Germline values: CDR1 LGHNA, CDR2 YSLEER. CDR3 length: 15 amino acids. The CDR3 nucleotides are TGCGCCAGCAGCCAAGAAGAATGGCGCAATCAGCCCCGGCATTTT. It specifies CASSQEEWRNQPRHF.

On this clonotype itself: This may stem from a read error, because a much larger clone lies one nucleotide away. V and J are TRBV20-1 and TRBJ1-1; D possibly corresponds to TRBD1 (6 bases). The CDR3 runs to 12 residues. Germline-derived CDR1 and CDR2 are DFQATT and SNEGSKA (reference sequence). The CDR3 region is CSAQGLNTETFF. CDR3 in DNA: TGCAGTGCCCAGGGGTTGAACACTGAAACTTTCTTT.

The chain uses TRBV28 and TRBJ2-7; 10 bases line up with TRBD1. With 7 bases clipped from V and 3 bases from J, the junction kept 9 bases outside the gene matches. The CDR3 contains 15 residues. From germline, CDR1 is MDHEN and CDR2 SYDVKM. The CDR3 DNA follows: TGTGCCAGCACTTTTACCGGGACAGGGGTCTACGAGCAGTACTTC. Protein product: CASTFTGTGVYEQYF.

This clonotype was seen at least ten times. This sequence joins TRBV5-6 and TRBJ1-1; D unclear. The V gene lost 1 base and the J gene lost 4 bases, with 17 bases spanning the gap. There are 16 residues in the CDR3. The germline CDR1 and CDR2 sequences are SGHDT and YYEEEE. The CDR3 region is CASSLSLGGLGTEAFF. The DNA of the CDR3 is TGTGCCAGCAGCTTGTCTTTAGGAGGGCTTGGCACTGAAGCTTTCTTT. Looking up the rest from reference TRBV5-6 and TRBJ1-1 gives the full variable domain: DAGVTQSPTHLIKTRGQQVTLRCSPKSGHDTVSWYQQALGQGPQFIFQYYEEEERQRGNFPDRFSGHQFPNYSSELNVNALLLGDSALYLCASSLSLGGLGTEAFFGQGTRLTVV.

V is TRBV20-1 and J is TRBJ2-7; D is undetermined. Germline-derived CDR1 and CDR2 are DFQATT and SNEGSKA (reference sequence). V lost 3 bases and J lost 1, with 13 bases in between. The CDR3 spans 14 residues. The CDR3 sequence: CSASAARDSYEQYF. The CDR3 DNA is TGCAGTGCTAGCGCAGCCCGAGATTCCTACGAGCAGTACTTC.

The chain employs TRBV24-1 and TRBJ2-5; 7 positions agree with TRBD2. The CDR3 runs to 17 residues. Germline V gene sequence: CDR1 KGHDR, CDR2 SFDVKD. V dropped 2 bases and J dropped 5; count of bases not matched to a gene: 13. This chain's CDR3 is CATSDSRLAGVIETQYF. The CDR3 DNA follows: TGTGCCACCAGTGATTCGAGACTAGCAGGAGTAATCGAGACCCAGTACTTC.

This clonotype was seen many times. V is TRBV7-9 and J is TRBJ1-2; D perhaps matches TRBD1 (6 bases). The V and J ends lost 0 bases and 3 bases respectively, with 11 bases between them. Germline V gene lookup returns CDR1 SEHNR and CDR2 FQNEAQ (reference sequence). The CDR3 sequence is 15 residues long. The CDR3 sequence: CASSLATGPYYGYTF. DNA of the CDR3: TGTGCCAGCAGCTTAGCGACAGGACCCTACTATGGCTACACCTTC.

The rearrangement uses TRBV9 and TRBJ1-2; D remains ambiguous. The CDR3 totals 15 residues. Germline V gene data show CDR1 as SGDLS and CDR2 as YYNGEE. Between the trimmed V and J ends, which lost 0 bases and 6 bases, there was a span of 15 bases. Here the CDR3 DNA reads TGTGCCAGCAGCGTAGAGGCATTCGAGGCCCATGGCTACACCTTC. Residues: CASSVEAFEAHGYTF.

This clonotype has ten or more counts. The chain links TRBV12-3 or TRBV12-4 to TRBJ1-3, with TRBD1 as a possible D gene (5 bases). Between the trimmed V and J ends, which lost 5 bases and 0 bases, there was a span of 11 bases. CDR3 size: 15 residues. In DNA, the CDR3 is TGTGCCAGCAGTCGGGGACGGTACTCTGGAAACACCATATATTTT. Translated: CASSRGRYSGNTIYF.

There are a few counts of this clonotype. At one of its ends the junction is not consistent with the germline gene, which may arise from a read error. The chain couples TRBV7-9 to TRBJ2-7, with 10 bases aligning to TRBD1. The CDR3 consists of 15 residues. Germline CDR1 reads SEHNR; CDR2 reads FQNEAQ (reference sequence). The chain's CDR3 is CASSPGTGVSYEQHF. The CDR3, as DNA: TGTGCCAGCAGCCCCGGGACAGGGGTAAGCTACGAGCAGCACTTC.

This clonotype was detected many times. The chain recombines TRBV12-3 or TRBV12-4 with TRBJ1-1; TRBD1 might be the D (5 bases). Trimming took off 6 bases at V and 0 bases at J, with 17 bases between the two ends. This CDR3 contains 16 residues. The CDR3 DNA sequence: TGTGCCAGCAGGCTCGGGGGGATGGTCATGAACACTGAAGCTTTCTTT. Its protein product is CASRLGGMVMNTEAFF.

The rearrangement uses TRBV27 and TRBJ2-1; either TRBD1 or TRBD2 may fit D (5 bases each). This CDR3 is built from 15 residues. Looked up from germline, CDR1 is MNHEY and CDR2 is SMNVEV (reference sequence). V lost 2 bases and J lost 9, with 17 bases in between. CDR3 amino acids: CASSLHGAGYAEQFF. The CDR3 DNA follows: TGTGCCAGCAGTTTACACGGGGCGGGTTATGCTGAGCAGTTCTTC.

Details on this clonotype: A read error may be the cause here, since a much bigger clone is one base away. The chain carries TRBV25-1 and TRBJ2-1, with a weak D call TRBD2 (6 bases). Germline V gene lookup returns CDR1 MGHDK and CDR2 SYGVNS. The CDR3 sequence is 14 residues long. CDR3: CASTDYGSYDEQFF. The CDR3 nucleotides read TGTGCCAGCACGGACTATGGCTCCTACGATGAGCAGTTCTTC.

A few counts support this clonotype. The V and J genes are TRBV4-1 and TRBJ2-2; D might be TRBD2 (5 bases). Trimming removed 2 bases from V and 5 bases from J, with 9 bases in between. The germline V gene encodes CDR1 MGHRA and CDR2 YSYEKL. The CDR3 is 14 residues long. The CDR3 coding sequence is TGCGCCAGCAGCCAAACGAGAGGGACCGGGGAGCTGTTTTTT. It codes for CASSQTRGTGELFF.

This clonotype was seen repeatedly, ten times or more. The CDR3 region is CASSYPGTGGPKGLNSYEQYF. The CDR3 region has the DNA TGTGCCAGCAGTTACCCCGGGACAGGGGGCCCAAAGGGACTGAACTCCTACGAGCAGTACTTC. The chain is built from TRBV28 and TRBJ2-7, with 12 bases fitting TRBD1. V gave up 4 bases and J gave up 0 bases; unmatched junction bases: 19. The CDR3 is 21 amino acids. Germline V gene data show CDR1 as MDHEN and CDR2 as SYDVKM. Complete variable domain (other parts from reference TRBV28 and TRBJ2-7): DVKVTQSSRYLVKRTGEKVFLECVQDMDHENMFWYRQDPGLGLRLIYFSYDVKMKEKGDIPEGYSVSREKKERFSLILESASTNQTSMYLCASSYPGTGGPKGLNSYEQYFGPGTRLTVT.

This clonotype has at least ten counts. The chain links TRBV6-1 to TRBJ1-1; no clear D gene. The germline V gene has CDR1 MNHNS and CDR2 SASEGT. The CDR3 runs to 13 residues. The V and J ends lost 6 bases and 4 bases respectively, with 12 bases between them. CDR3 sequence (DNA): TGTGCCAGCAGAGAGGGTCCCGGCACTGAAGCTTTCTTT. Translating gives CASREGPGTEAFF.